This T cell receptor beta chain was retrieved from a study of cytomegalovirus exposure and HLA in healthy donors. Study-level points and caveats: In an earlier analysis, in approximately 630 donors, most V segments appeared productive either ~90% or ~30% of the time. A later analysis reportedly found that, within productive TCRs, an Asian-associated ancestry cluster had fewer N-insertions than the mean observed across the approximately 700 donors. The investigators catalogued 150 to 200 TCR beta chains as cytomegalovirus-associated.

The PCR used 60 Vbeta and 13 Jbeta primers. Clones were read by immunoSEQ multiplex PCR, and TCRdb kept only the in-frame ones, dropping some. The sample lists about 130,000 clones, roughly 79% occurring once. As concerns this clone: Its antigen remains unidentified.

CDR1 and CDR2 from the germline V gene are LGHNA and YSLEER. The CDR3 has 16 amino acids. The J segment lost 2 bases and the V segment lost 0 bases, leaving 5 bases of the junction unmatched. The chain is built from TRBV4-3 and TRBJ2-3; TRBD1 agrees at 7 bases. Sequences were obtained from PBMCs. This clonotype was obtained from a male donor in good health and CMV-seronegative. The CDR3, as DNA: TGCGCCAGCAGCCAAGAGTTGGACAGGCTCACAGATACGCAGTATTTT. This codes for CASSQELDRLTDTQYF.